Sequencing of this T cell receptor beta chain was carried out in a study of T-cell memory formation after mild COVID-19. TCRdb processed the 5' RACE reads anew with MiXCR; each CDR3 protein has one entry. The sample lists hundreds of thousands of distinct CDR3 sequences, roughly 8.2% seen once, with around a fifth in the top ten. As concerns this clonotype: Its antigen is unidentified.

Study-level results: Memory sampled before infection contained some responding clones, suggesting cross-reactive memory joined.

The TCR originated in a man aged 18 to 30 who had mild COVID-19 (a few samples of this study predate the infection). Cell type and time point are not known. Sequencing was done on a sample of PBMCs or a T cell subset sorted from them (not recorded which).

CDR3 residues: CASSQLGTGRDGYTF. CDR3 sequence (DNA): TGCGCCAGCAGCCAATTGGGGACTGGGCGCGATGGCTACACCTTC. The chain carries TRBV4-3 and TRBJ1-2, with D tentatively TRBD1 (5 bases). V lost 2 bases to trimming and J lost 6 bases, with 16 bases between them. Germline V gene lookup returns CDR1 LGHNA and CDR2 YSLEER. The CDR3 runs 15 residues.